These 23 T cell receptor beta chains were all obtained from the same sample, sequenced in a study of T cell changes during pregnancy in multiple sclerosis. The method was immunoSEQ multiplex PCR; TCRdb's version includes in-frame clones alone and lacks a portion of them. The sample holds 50,000 to 65,000 clones, under 95% seen once. The input for sequencing was CD8+ T cells from peripheral blood mononuclear cells, taken in the second trimester of pregnancy. The source of these receptors is a female donor with multiple sclerosis, enrolled in a pregnancy study.

The chain uses TRBV19 and TRBJ2-3; 11 nucleotides match TRBD2. This CDR3 has 15 residues. Losses at the gene ends were 2 bases for V and 6 bases for J; bases not matched to a gene: 4. CDR1 LNHDA and CDR2 SQIVND come from the germline V gene (reference sequence). In nucleotides, the CDR3 is TGTGCCAGTAGTATACTAGCGGGAGGAGCCGATACGCAGTATTTT. This sequence encodes CASSILAGGADTQYF.

The V call is TRBV28, the J call TRBJ1-1, with D possibly TRBD1 on 6 matching bases. Germline CDR1 is MDHEN and CDR2 is SYDVKM. The V and J ends lost 3 bases and 0 bases respectively, with 8 bases between them. The CDR3 runs to 14 residues. The CDR3 DNA follows: TGTGCCAGCAGTTTGGGACAACTGAACACTGAAGCTTTCTTT. This encodes CASSLGQLNTEAFF.

The chain combines TRBV14 with TRBJ2-7, with TRBD1 matching 7 bases. Germline-derived CDR1 and CDR2 are SGHDN and FVKESK. This CDR3 has 15 amino acids. Trimming cost V 0 bases and J 6 bases; bases outside gene matches: 8. The CDR3 region is CASSQEGTGVGEQYF. The CDR3 nucleotides are TGTGCCAGCAGCCAAGAAGGCACAGGGGTTGGCGAGCAGTACTTC.

The V call is TRBV19, the J call TRBJ2-7; 8 positions match TRBD1. The CDR3 has 14 amino acids. The V and J ends lost 9 bases and 6 bases, in that order; junction bases with no gene match: 13. The V gene's germline CDR1 is LNHDA and CDR2 SQIVND (reference sequence). CDR3 nucleotides: TGTGCCAGCAAGAAGACAGGGGAATGGGGCGAGCAGTACTTC. It translates to CASKKTGEWGEQYF.

The genes are TRBV25-1 and TRBJ2-1; the match to TRBD2 covers 7 bases. This CDR3 contains 13 residues. The trim removed 6 bases at V and 4 bases at J, leaving 3 bases unmatched. Germline CDR1 and CDR2: MGHDK and SYGVNS. The chain's CDR3 is CASRLAEYNEQFF. Written as DNA, the CDR3 is TGTGCCAGCAGGCTAGCGGAATACAATGAGCAGTTCTTC.

The chain joins TRBV25-1 to TRBJ1-2; D unresolved. V lost 6 bases and J 8 bases, leaving 10 bases between the germline ends. There are 11 residues in the CDR3. The germline V gene encodes CDR1 MGHDK and CDR2 SYGVNS. This CDR3 is CASRSTMGYTF. In DNA form, the CDR3 reads TGTGCCAGCAGATCCACAATGGGCTACACCTTC.

The chain carries TRBV9 and TRBJ2-5; no definite D call. The germline V gene encodes CDR1 SGDLS and CDR2 YYNGEE. V was trimmed by 0 bases and J by 2 bases, leaving 8 bases between them. The length of the CDR3 is 14 residues. The CDR3, as DNA: TGTGCCAGCAGCGTAGACGGGTTTCAAGAGACCCAGTACTTC. It encodes CASSVDGFQETQYF.

J is TRBJ1-2 and V is TRBV11-2; D gene unclear. Germline-derived CDR1 and CDR2 are SGHAT and FQNNGV. V lost 6 bases, J lost 8 bases, and 16 bases lay in between. This CDR3 comprises 13 residues. The CDR3 sequence is CASSPAGQLGYTF. The CDR3 DNA reads TGTGCCAGCAGTCCTGCTGGGCAGCTGGGCTACACCTTC. Filled out from reference TRBV11-2 and TRBJ1-2, the complete variable domain reads EAGVAQSPRYKIIEKRQSVAFWCNPISGHATLYWYQQILGQGPKLLIQFQNNGVVDDSQLPKDRFSAERLKGVDSTLKIQPAKLEDSAVYLCASSPAGQLGYTFGSGTRLTVV.

The chain links TRBV4-1 to TRBJ2-7; tentative D call: TRBD1 (7 bases). This CDR3 contains 12 residues. V was trimmed by 4 bases and J by 6 bases, leaving 10 bases between them. Germline-derived CDR1 and CDR2 are MGHRA and YSYEKL. The CDR3 DNA is TGCGCCAGCAGCCGACAGGGAGGCGAGCAGTACTTC. Translated: CASSRQGGEQYF.

The rearrangement joins TRBV7-6 to TRBJ1-5; no clear D. Germline CDR1 and CDR2: SGHVS and FNYEAQ. The V and J ends lost 3 bases and 0 bases respectively, with 3 bases between them. This CDR3 comprises 13 residues. In nucleotides, the CDR3 is TGTGCCAGCAGCTTCGGTAGCAATCAGCCCCAGCATTTT. Residues: CASSFGSNQPQHF.

The rearrangement uses TRBV30 and TRBJ1-2, with 8 bases lining up with TRBD1. Germline lookup yields CDR1 GTSNPN and CDR2 SVGIG (reference sequence). The CDR3 is 12 amino acids. The J segment lost 7 bases and the V segment lost 3 bases, leaving 4 bases of the junction unmatched. Here the CDR3 DNA reads TGTGCCTGGAGACAGGGGGAAGGTGGCTACACCTTC. It specifies CAWRQGEGGYTF.

This chain connects TRBV6-6 to TRBJ1-1; possibly TRBD1 for D (6 bases). The germline V gene encodes CDR1 MNHNY and CDR2 SVGAGI (reference sequence). The CDR3 is 15 amino acids. Trimming removed 5 bases from V and 1 base from J, with 14 bases in between. This chain's CDR3 is CASSPSRGWNTEAFF. CDR3 DNA sequence: TGTGCCAGCAGTCCATCCAGGGGCTGGAACACTGAAGCTTTCTTT.

This clone occurred once. V and J are TRBV27 and TRBJ2-1, with D maybe TRBD2 (6 bases). The CDR3 has 15 residues. The ends were cut back, 3 bases at V and 7 bases at J, with 16 bases in the middle. The germline CDR1 and CDR2 sequences are MNHEY and SMNVEV (reference sequence). The CDR3 region is CASSFSSGTYNEQFF. The CDR3, as DNA: TGTGCCAGCAGTTTCTCTTCCGGGACTTATAATGAGCAGTTCTTC.

The J gene is TRBJ2-3, the V gene TRBV5-1; TRBD2 might be the D (5 bases). Germline CDR1 and CDR2: SGHRS and YFSETQ. Trimming took off 0 bases at V and 6 bases at J, with 11 bases between the two ends. The CDR3 covers 14 residues. The CDR3 coding sequence is TGCGCCAGCAGCTTGGGAGGGAGTGGCGATACGCAGTATTTT. Its protein product is CASSLGGSGDTQYF.

This clone was seen just once. The chain employs TRBV27 and TRBJ1-4; D is undetermined. V was pared by 5 bases and J by 3 bases, with 13 bases between. The CDR3 totals 15 residues. Germline CDR1 MNHEY, CDR2 SMNVEV (reference sequence). For the CDR3, the DNA is TGTGCCAGCAGTCACTTTCTGGAGGCTAATGAAAAACTGTTTTTT. It specifies CASSHFLEANEKLFF.

The chain couples TRBV7-3 to TRBJ2-1; 10 bases align to TRBD1. V dropped 4 bases and J dropped 5; count of bases not matched to a gene: 2. The CDR3 consists of 14 residues. The germline V gene has CDR1 SGHTA and CDR2 FQGTGA. CDR3 amino acids: CASSSTGGDNEQFF. DNA for the CDR3: TGTGCCAGCAGCTCGACAGGGGGCGACAATGAGCAGTTCTTC. Combining the CDR3 with reference TRBV7-3 and TRBJ2-1 gives the whole variable domain GAGVSQTPSNKVTEKGKYVELRCDPISGHTALYWYRQSLGQGPEFLIYFQGTGAADDSGLPNDRFFAVRPEGSVSTLKIQRTERGDSAVYLCASSSTGGDNEQFFGPGTRLTVL.

The chain links TRBV7-8 to TRBJ2-7, with 10 bases that match TRBD1. Trimming at V came to 1 base and at J to 7 bases, leaving 4 bases not matched to a gene. The CDR3 has 14 residues. Germline V gene data show CDR1 as SGHVS and CDR2 as FQNEAQ. Here the CDR3 DNA reads TGTGCCAGCAGCTTAGGACAGGGGGCGGATGAGCAGTACTTC. Residues: CASSLGQGADEQYF. Drawing the rest from reference TRBV7-8 and TRBJ2-7, the complete variable domain is GAGVSQSPRYKVAKRGQDVALRCDPISGHVSLFWYQQALGQGPEFLTYFQNEAQLDKSGLPSDRFFAERPEGSVSTLKIQRTQQEDSAVYLCASSLGQGADEQYFGPGTRLTVT.

The CDR3 region is CASSNLAGNEQFF. The CDR3 region has the DNA TGTGCCAGTAGTAATCTAGCGGGAAATGAGCAGTTCTTC. The chain is built from TRBV19 and TRBJ2-1; TRBD2 agrees at 9 bases. Germline trimming cut 4 bases from V and 7 bases from J; bases unmatched to any gene: 2. From germline, CDR1 is LNHDA and CDR2 SQIVND (reference sequence). This CDR3 has 13 amino acids.

This chain connects TRBV19 to TRBJ1-1; TRBD1 is a possible D gene (5 bases). V was shortened by 5 bases and J by 1 base, with 14 bases between the two germline ends. Germline V gene sequence: CDR1 LNHDA, CDR2 SQIVND (reference sequence). The CDR3 extends over 15 amino acids. The CDR3 sequence is CASSPRGLGNTEAFF. For the CDR3, the DNA is TGTGCCAGTAGTCCTAGGGGCCTCGGGAACACTGAAGCTTTCTTT.

The chain is built from TRBV11-3 and TRBJ2-1; 7 bases map to TRBD1. From germline, CDR1 is SGHNT and CDR2 YENEEA. After removal of 3 bases from V and 0 bases from J, the junction contained 5 bases not matched to a gene. The CDR3 has 16 amino acids. For the CDR3, the DNA is TGTGCCAGCAGCTTGGGGACAGTCATCTCCTACAATGAGCAGTTCTTC. Translation gives CASSLGTVISYNEQFF. The full variable domain, its missing parts supplied by reference TRBV11-3 and TRBJ2-1, is EAGVVQSPRYKIIEKKQPVAFWCNPISGHNTLYWYLQNLGQGPELLIRYENEEAVDDSQLPKDRFSAERLKGVDSTLKIQPAELGDSAVYLCASSLGTVISYNEQFFGPGTRLTVL.

The sample holds a few counts of this clone. This chain links TRBV7-6 with TRBJ2-7; 9 bases are a match to TRBD2. The germline gives CDR1 SGHVS, CDR2 FNYEAQ. Germline trimming cut 6 bases from V and 2 bases from J; bases unmatched to any gene: 14. The CDR3 is 17 residues long. CDR3 coding DNA: TGTGCCAGCAGTCAAGATGATAGGACTAGCGAAACCTACGAGCAGTACTTC. It encodes CASSQDDRTSETYEQYF.

This chain links TRBV4-2 with TRBJ2-7; a weak D match, TRBD2 (5 bases). The V end lost 3 bases, the J end lost 2 bases, and 23 bases lay between the germline ends. The CDR3 length is 18 residues. Germline CDR1 is LGHNA and CDR2 is YNFKEQ. In nucleotides, the CDR3 is TGTGCCAGCAGCCACCTGCCGAGGGTGAGCGGAGGAACCTACGAGCAGTACTTC. The encoded protein is CASSHLPRVSGGTYEQYF.

This chain connects TRBV5-4 to TRBJ2-1, with D perhaps matching TRBD2 (6 bases). The V gene lost 4 bases and the J gene lost 3 bases, with 8 bases spanning the gap. The germline V gene encodes CDR1 SGHNT and CDR2 YYREEE (reference sequence). There are 13 residues in the CDR3. The CDR3 coding sequence is TGTGCCAGCAGCCCAGCGGGCTACAATGAGCAGTTCTTC. Translating gives CASSPAGYNEQFF.